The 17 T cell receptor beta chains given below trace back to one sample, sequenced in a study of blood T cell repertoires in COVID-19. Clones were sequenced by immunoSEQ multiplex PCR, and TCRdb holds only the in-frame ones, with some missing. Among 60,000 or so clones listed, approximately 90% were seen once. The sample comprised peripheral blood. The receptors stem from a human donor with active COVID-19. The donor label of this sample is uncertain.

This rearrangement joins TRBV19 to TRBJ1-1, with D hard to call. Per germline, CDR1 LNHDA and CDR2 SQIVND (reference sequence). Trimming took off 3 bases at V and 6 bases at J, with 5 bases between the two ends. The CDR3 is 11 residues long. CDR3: CASSIFSEAFF. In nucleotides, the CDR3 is TGTGCCAGTAGTATTTTCTCTGAAGCTTTCTTT.

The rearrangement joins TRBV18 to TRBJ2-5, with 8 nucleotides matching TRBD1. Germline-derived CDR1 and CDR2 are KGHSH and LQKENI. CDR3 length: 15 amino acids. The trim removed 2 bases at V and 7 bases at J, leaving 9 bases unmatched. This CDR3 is CASSPDRQGAATQYF. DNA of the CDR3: TGTGCCAGCTCACCAGACCGCCAGGGGGCAGCGACCCAGTACTTC.

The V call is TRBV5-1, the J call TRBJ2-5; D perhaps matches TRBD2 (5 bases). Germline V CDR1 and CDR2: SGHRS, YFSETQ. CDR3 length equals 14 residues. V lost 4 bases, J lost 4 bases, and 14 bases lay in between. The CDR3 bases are TGCGCCAGCAGCGAACCCGGAGCGGCAGAGACCCAGTACTTC. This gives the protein CASSEPGAAETQYF.

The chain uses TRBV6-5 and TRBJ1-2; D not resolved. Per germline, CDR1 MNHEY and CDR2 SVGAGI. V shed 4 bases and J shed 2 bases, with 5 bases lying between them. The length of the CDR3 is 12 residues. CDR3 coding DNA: TGTGCCAGCAGTTCCCGGAACTATGGCTACACCTTC. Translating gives CASSSRNYGYTF.

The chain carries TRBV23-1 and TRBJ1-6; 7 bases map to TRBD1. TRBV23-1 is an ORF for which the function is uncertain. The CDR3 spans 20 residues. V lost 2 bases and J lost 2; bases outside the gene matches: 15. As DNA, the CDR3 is TGCGCCAGCAGTCAACCCCCAGACAGGGAGGCCATCGCCTATAATTCACCCCTCCACTTT. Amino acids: CASSQPPDREAIAYNSPLHF.

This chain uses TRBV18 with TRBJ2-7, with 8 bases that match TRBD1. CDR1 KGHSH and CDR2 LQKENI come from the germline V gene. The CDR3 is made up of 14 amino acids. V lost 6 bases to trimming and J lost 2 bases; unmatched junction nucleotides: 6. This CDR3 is CASSTGAQTYEQYF. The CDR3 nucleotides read TGTGCCAGCTCGACAGGGGCCCAGACCTACGAGCAGTACTTC.

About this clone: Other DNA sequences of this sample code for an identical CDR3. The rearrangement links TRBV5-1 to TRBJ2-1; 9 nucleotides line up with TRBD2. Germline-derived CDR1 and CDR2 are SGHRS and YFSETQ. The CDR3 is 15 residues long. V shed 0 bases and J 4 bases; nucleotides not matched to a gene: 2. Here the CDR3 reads CASSLGLAGYNEQFF. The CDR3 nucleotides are TGCGCCAGCAGCTTGGGGCTAGCGGGATACAATGAGCAGTTCTTC.

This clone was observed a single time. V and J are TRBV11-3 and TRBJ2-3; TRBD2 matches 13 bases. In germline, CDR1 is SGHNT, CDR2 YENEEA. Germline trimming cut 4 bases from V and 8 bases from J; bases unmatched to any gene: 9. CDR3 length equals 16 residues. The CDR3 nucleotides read TGTGCCAGCAGCTCGCCACTAGCGGGGGGGCCTGGTACGCAGTATTTT. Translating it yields CASSSPLAGGPGTQYF.

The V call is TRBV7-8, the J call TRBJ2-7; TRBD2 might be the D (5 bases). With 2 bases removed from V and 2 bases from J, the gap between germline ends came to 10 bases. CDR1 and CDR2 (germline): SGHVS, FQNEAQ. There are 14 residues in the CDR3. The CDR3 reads CASSLRGIAYEQYF. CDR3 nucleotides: TGTGCCAGCAGCTTACGGGGAATTGCCTACGAGCAGTACTTC.

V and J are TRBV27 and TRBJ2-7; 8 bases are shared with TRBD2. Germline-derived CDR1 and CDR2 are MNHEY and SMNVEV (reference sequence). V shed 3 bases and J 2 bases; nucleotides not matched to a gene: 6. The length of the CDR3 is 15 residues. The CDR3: CASSFSAGGTYEQYF. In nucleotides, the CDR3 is TGTGCCAGCAGTTTCTCCGCGGGGGGCACCTACGAGCAGTACTTC.

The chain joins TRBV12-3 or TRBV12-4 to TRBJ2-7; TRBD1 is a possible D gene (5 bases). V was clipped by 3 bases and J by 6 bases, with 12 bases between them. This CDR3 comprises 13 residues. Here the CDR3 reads CASSFRAGSEQYF. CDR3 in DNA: TGTGCCAGCAGTTTTAGGGCAGGGTCCGAGCAGTACTTC.

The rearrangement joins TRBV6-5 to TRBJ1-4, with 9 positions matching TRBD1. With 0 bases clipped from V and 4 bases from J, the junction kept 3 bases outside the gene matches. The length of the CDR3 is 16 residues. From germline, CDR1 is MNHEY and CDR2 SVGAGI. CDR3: CASSYSSGQGNEKLFF. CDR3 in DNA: TGTGCCAGCAGTTACTCGTCGGGACAGGGTAATGAAAAACTGTTTTTT.

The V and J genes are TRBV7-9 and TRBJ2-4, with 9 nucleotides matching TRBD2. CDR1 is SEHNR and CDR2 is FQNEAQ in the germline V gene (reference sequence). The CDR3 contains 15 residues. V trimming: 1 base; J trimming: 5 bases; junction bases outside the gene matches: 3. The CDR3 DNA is TGTGCCAGCAGCTTAGTGACTAGCGGACAAAACATTCAGTACTTC. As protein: CASSLVTSGQNIQYF.

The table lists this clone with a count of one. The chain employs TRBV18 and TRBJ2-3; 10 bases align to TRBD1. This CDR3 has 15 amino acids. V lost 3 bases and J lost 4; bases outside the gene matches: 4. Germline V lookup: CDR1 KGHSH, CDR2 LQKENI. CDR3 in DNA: TGTGCCAGCTCACCTAGGACAGGGGGTGCAGATACGCAGTATTTT. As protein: CASSPRTGGADTQYF.

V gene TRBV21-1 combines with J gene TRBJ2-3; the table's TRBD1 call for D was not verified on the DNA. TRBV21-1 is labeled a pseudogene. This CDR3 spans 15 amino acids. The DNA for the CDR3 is TGTGCCAGCAGCAGATTGGACACCCAATACCATACGCAGTATTTT. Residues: CASSRLDTQYHTQYF.

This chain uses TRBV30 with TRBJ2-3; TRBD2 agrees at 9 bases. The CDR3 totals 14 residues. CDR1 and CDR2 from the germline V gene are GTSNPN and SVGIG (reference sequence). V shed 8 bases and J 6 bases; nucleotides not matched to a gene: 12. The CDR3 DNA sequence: TGTGCCCGGGGAAGGCGGGAGGGCCGGGATACGCAGTATTTT. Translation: CARGRREGRDTQYF.

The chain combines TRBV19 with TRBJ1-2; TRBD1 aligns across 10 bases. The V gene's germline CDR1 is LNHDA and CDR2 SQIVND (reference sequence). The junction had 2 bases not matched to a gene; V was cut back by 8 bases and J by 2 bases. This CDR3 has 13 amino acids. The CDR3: CASGGQGNYGYTF. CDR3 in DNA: TGTGCCAGTGGGGGACAGGGGAACTATGGCTACACCTTC.